The clone carrying this T cell receptor (beta chain) has a handful of counts. The antigen is unknown. The entry originates in a study of shared clonotypes between healthy human individuals. The V and J ends lost 3 bases and 4 bases respectively, with 12 bases between them. The CDR3 spans 15 residues. Germline loops: CDR1 SEHNR, CDR2 FQNEAQ (reference sequence). Genomic DNA of each subset was evenly split across several immunoSEQ plates. Sequenced by immunoSEQ multiplex PCR; TCRdb stores in-frame clones only, minus some. The sample holds 780,000 or so clones, approximately 72% seen once. Whole-study results and caveats: Rarefaction revealed incomplete sorted-subset sequencing despite large depth. A handful of donors showed sharing of about 4.7% of naive CD4 clonotypes. It was the few donors that limited the genetic and exposure-history diversity represented.

The chain joins TRBV7-9 to TRBJ2-2, with D perhaps TRBD1 (6 bases). The sequence derives from a woman in her twenties or thirties in good health. Sequencing used memory CD4+ T cells sorted from blood. Stated subset: CD45RA-negative fraction. The CDR3 protein is CASSLGRTVTGELFF. The DNA of the CDR3 is TGTGCCAGCAGCTTGGGGCGGACAGTCACCGGGGAGCTGTTTTTT.